The following is a T cell receptor (beta chain) sequence with its context. These data belong to a study of blood T cells in healthy people across ages. Using a J-beta primer mix together with a sample-barcoded 5' primer, a second PCR was run for about 7 to 12 cycles. Each cDNA molecule carried a tag from a template-switch adaptor that contained 12 random nucleotides. TCRdb ran MiXCR on the 5' RACE reads and lists one entry per CDR3 protein. This sample has 850,000 to 1,000,000 distinct CDR3 sequences; 45% to 60% occur once, and the top ten carry about 20%. PBMCs were isolated at a quantity of at least 6.5 million per sample. The V gene end was trimmed by 4 bases and the J gene end by 2 bases; junction bases not matched to a gene: 4. Germline V gene lookup returns CDR1 MDHEN and CDR2 SYDVKM. The CDR3 contains 15 residues.

Input material: blood. The sequence was obtained from a woman aged 60-75 years in good health. The V gene is TRBV28, the J gene TRBJ2-2; 7 bases align to TRBD1. The CDR3 region is CASSWGQINTGELFF. CDR3 sequence (DNA): TGTGCCAGCAGTTGGGGACAGATCAACACCGGGGAGCTGTTTTTT.